One TCR beta chain is described in this entry. Its target is not known. This record belongs to a study of T cells in Graves' hyperthyroidism and ophthalmopathy. At the level of the study: Sampling of peripheral blood happened at initial diagnosis, prior to any treatment.

The CDR3 spans 13 residues. V lost 0 bases and J 5 bases, leaving 8 bases between the germline ends. Germline CDR1 and CDR2: SGHRS and YFSETQ. From RNA transcripts, TCR beta CDR3 regions were amplified. The TCR CDR3 first-round RT-PCR relied on the HTBI primer set. TCRdb re-called the multiplex PCR reads with MiXCR, one entry per CDR3 protein. Of 300,000 to 450,000 distinct CDR3 sequences listed, approximately 13% are singletons. Whole-study findings and limits: Most clonotypes expanded in thyroid above 0.001 were likewise present in blood.

The specimen was blood. This clonotype originated in a woman in her sixties or seventies with Graves' hyperthyroidism. The chain combines TRBV5-1 with TRBJ1-1; no definite D call. DNA for the CDR3: TGCGCCAGCAGCTTGGATTTCGGGACTGAAGCTTTCTTT. Its translation is CASSLDFGTEAFF.